The 25 T cell receptor beta chains below were found in one sample sequenced in a study of blood T cell repertoires in COVID-19. Using immunoSEQ multiplex PCR, the repertoire was profiled, and TCRdb retains in-frame clones only, with some absent. Among tens of thousands of clones listed, approximately 86% were seen once. The specimen was peripheral blood. Source of these receptors: a man in his sixties with acute or convalescent COVID-19.

The chain joins TRBV6-2 or TRBV6-3 to TRBJ1-5; D remains ambiguous. V was cut by 3 bases and J by 3 bases, with 9 bases left in between. In germline, CDR1 is MNHEY, CDR2 SVGEGT. This CDR3 has 14 residues. CDR3 nucleotide sequence: TGTGCCAGCAGTTATAGGCAGGACAATCAGCCCCAGCATTTT. Translating it yields CASSYRQDNQPQHF.

The V call is TRBV27, the J call TRBJ2-7; perhaps TRBD2 as D (6 bases). The germline V gene encodes CDR1 MNHEY and CDR2 SMNVEV (reference sequence). This CDR3 is built from 14 residues. Trimming left V 6 bases short and J 0 bases short, with 12 bases between. Here the CDR3 reads CASRRDSSSYEQYF. DNA of the CDR3: TGTGCCAGCAGGAGGGACTCTTCCTCCTACGAGCAGTACTTC.

The V call is TRBV9, the J call TRBJ2-1, with TRBD2 matching 8 bases. This CDR3 contains 16 residues. The junction had 4 bases not matched to a gene; V was cut back by 0 bases and J by 2 bases. In germline, CDR1 is SGDLS, CDR2 YYNGEE. The CDR3 nucleotides are TGTGCCAGCAGCGTAGCGGGGGGGTCTACCTACAATGAGCAGTTCTTC. Its protein product is CASSVAGGSTYNEQFF.

This chain joins TRBV9 and TRBJ1-1; 7 nucleotides agree with TRBD1. The CDR3 contains 13 residues. Germline CDR1 reads SGDLS; CDR2 reads YYNGEE. V was clipped by 0 bases and J by 8 bases; unmatched bases: 4. CDR3 region: CASSVESRGEAFF. The CDR3 DNA is TGTGCCAGCAGCGTAGAATCCAGGGGGGAAGCTTTCTTT.

The chain combines TRBV5-4 with TRBJ2-1; TRBD2 matches at 8 bases. The germline gives CDR1 SGHNT, CDR2 YYREEE (reference sequence). The CDR3 consists of 17 residues. V lost 4 bases, J lost 0 bases, and 9 bases stayed unmatched. The CDR3 reads CASSPGGGPSSYNEQFF. The CDR3 DNA reads TGTGCCAGCAGCCCCGGCGGGGGGCCAAGCTCCTACAATGAGCAGTTCTTC.

This clone was seen only once. V gene TRBV7-9 combines with J gene TRBJ2-5; 13 nucleotides align to TRBD2. The CDR3 is 14 amino acids. The J segment lost 4 bases and the V segment lost 10 bases, leaving 6 bases of the junction unmatched. Germline V gene sequence: CDR1 SEHNR, CDR2 FQNEAQ (reference sequence). CDR3 residues: CATGLAGASETQYF. CDR3 nucleotide sequence: TGTGCCACCGGACTAGCGGGAGCTTCAGAGACCCAGTACTTC.

This rearrangement joins TRBV5-1 to TRBJ1-1; TRBD1 agrees at 7 bases. The junction had 4 bases not matched to a gene; V was cut back by 0 bases and J by 5 bases. The CDR3 contains 14 residues. The germline V gene encodes CDR1 SGHRS and CDR2 YFSETQ. CDR3 sequence reads: CASSLDRGQTEAFF. In nucleotides, the CDR3 is TGCGCCAGCAGCTTGGATAGGGGGCAAACTGAAGCTTTCTTT.

The rearrangement links TRBV4-3 to TRBJ1-3; possibly TRBD1 for D (6 bases). V was cut by 1 base and J by 11 bases, with 12 bases left in between. The germline V gene has CDR1 LGHNA and CDR2 YSLEER. This CDR3 is 13 amino acids long. For the CDR3, the DNA is TGCGCCAGCAGCCAAGTGAGGGGGGGCCCCATATATTTT. Its protein product is CASSQVRGGPIYF.

This chain uses TRBV3-1 (or the pseudogene TRBV3-2) with TRBJ2-1; tentatively, D is TRBD2 (5 bases). The ends were cut back, 2 bases at V and 4 bases at J, with 12 bases in the middle. The CDR3 runs to 15 residues. From germline, CDR1 is LGHDT and CDR2 YNNKEL (reference sequence). The CDR3 sequence: CASSQPAAVYNEQFF. For the CDR3, the DNA is TGTGCCAGCAGCCAACCAGCGGCCGTGTACAATGAGCAGTTCTTC.

The CDR3 DNA follows: TGTGCCAGCGGGGACTATTTGGCCCAGTACTTC. Protein product: CASGDYLAQYF. The chain uses TRBV2 and TRBJ2-5; 7 nucleotides align to TRBD2. The CDR3 runs to 11 residues. Trimming took 8 bases from V and 9 from J; bases not matched to a gene: 6. CDR1 and CDR2 from the germline V gene are SNHLY and FYNNEI. Full variable domain (outside the CDR3, taken from reference TRBV2 and TRBJ2-5): EPEVTQTPSHQVTQMGQEVILRCVPISNHLYFYWYRQILGQKVEFLVSFYNNEISEKSEIFDDQFSVERPDGSNFTLKIRSTKLEDSAMYFCASGDYLAQYFGPGTRLLVL.

The rearrangement links TRBV3-1 (or the pseudogene TRBV3-2) to TRBJ2-1; tentatively, D is TRBD1 (5 bases). Between the trimmed V and J ends, which lost 0 bases and 5 bases, there was a span of 14 bases. The CDR3 has 16 residues. Germline values: CDR1 LGHDT, CDR2 YNNKEL (reference sequence). The CDR3: CASSQEFQGWNNEQFF. The CDR3 DNA sequence: TGTGCCAGCAGCCAAGAGTTTCAGGGTTGGAACAATGAGCAGTTCTTC.

CDR3 region: CASSNSDSPLHF. The CDR3 DNA is TGCGCCAGCAGTAACAGTGATTCACCCCTCCACTTT. V gene TRBV10-2 combines with J gene TRBJ1-6; D is undetermined. This CDR3 comprises 12 residues. Trimming pared 5 bases from V and 8 bases from J, leaving 7 bases between. Germline loops: CDR1 WSHSY, CDR2 SAAADI.

The rearrangement links TRBV5-1 to TRBJ2-4, with D maybe TRBD1 (7 bases). The ends were cut back, 1 base at V and 0 bases at J, with 14 bases in the middle. Germline CDR1 SGHRS, CDR2 YFSETQ. This CDR3 is built from 17 residues. The chain's CDR3 is CASSLLAGGIAKNIQYF. The CDR3 nucleotides are TGCGCCAGCAGCTTGTTGGCAGGGGGGATAGCCAAAAACATTCAGTACTTC.

The rearrangement uses TRBV5-1 and TRBJ1-6, with a tentative D call TRBD1 (6 bases). CDR3 length equals 15 residues. The germline V gene has CDR1 SGHRS and CDR2 YFSETQ. V was pared by 4 bases and J by 5 bases, with 13 bases between. CDR3 in amino acids: CASSVGTPNNSPLHF. CDR3 DNA: TGCGCCAGCAGCGTGGGGACACCGAATAATTCACCCCTCCACTTT.

This clone came up a few times. This chain links TRBV5-1 with TRBJ1-2, with D tentatively TRBD1 (6 bases). This CDR3 spans 13 amino acids. The germline CDR1 and CDR2 sequences are SGHRS and YFSETQ. V was pared by 3 bases and J by 4 bases, with 10 bases between. CDR3 bases: TGCGCCAGCAGCTCGACAGGAATCTATGGCTACACCTTC. This translates into CASSSTGIYGYTF.

The rearrangement links TRBV10-3 to TRBJ2-1; 7 nucleotides align to TRBD2. The CDR3 loop spans 15 amino acids. V gave up 0 bases and J gave up 4 bases; unmatched junction bases: 3. The germline V gene has CDR1 ENHRY and CDR2 SYGVKD. In DNA, the CDR3 is TGTGCCATCAGTGAGTCTGGGGGGGGGTACAATGAGCAGTTCTTC. Protein product: CAISESGGGYNEQFF.

The chain carries TRBV3-1 (or the pseudogene TRBV3-2) and TRBJ2-3; D may be TRBD2 (6 bases). In germline, CDR1 is LGHDT, CDR2 YNNKEL (reference sequence). V was trimmed by 0 bases and J by 11 bases, leaving 27 bases between them. The CDR3 contains 18 residues. The CDR3: CASSQEEASAFPRRVQYF. The CDR3 nucleotides read TGTGCCAGCAGCCAAGAAGAAGCTAGCGCATTCCCCCGCCGGGTGCAGTATTTT.

This chain links TRBV6-1 with TRBJ1-1, with TRBD1 matching over 9 bases. The V gene's germline CDR1 is MNHNS and CDR2 SASEGT. This CDR3 is 15 amino acids long. V trimming: 3 bases; J trimming: 6 bases; junction bases outside the gene matches: 8. CDR3 nucleotide sequence: TGTGCCAGCAGTGAGAATTCCGGGACAGGGCCTGAAGCTTTCTTT. Translated: CASSENSGTGPEAFF.

The genes are TRBV7-8 and TRBJ2-1; 7 bases match TRBD2. With V trimmed by 5 bases and J by 12 bases, 4 bases remained unmatched. The CDR3 length is 11 residues. Germline V gene lookup returns CDR1 SGHVS and CDR2 FQNEAQ. The chain's CDR3 is CASSPPGGQFF. DNA of the CDR3: TGTGCCAGCAGCCCACCGGGAGGGCAGTTCTTC.

The V gene is TRBV27, the J gene TRBJ2-5, with 7 positions matching TRBD2. The V gene's germline CDR1 is MNHEY and CDR2 SMNVEV (reference sequence). Trimming at V came to 5 bases and at J to 5 bases, leaving 14 bases not matched to a gene. The CDR3 covers 16 residues. This CDR3 reads CASSLTPLRDYETQYF. CDR3 in DNA: TGTGCCAGCAGTCTTACCCCCCTCCGGGACTATGAGACCCAGTACTTC.

The chain recombines TRBV19 with TRBJ1-1; no clear D gene. Germline V lookup: CDR1 LNHDA, CDR2 SQIVND (reference sequence). The CDR3 is made up of 13 amino acids. Deletions cut 1 base from V and 3 bases from J, with 6 bases between. CDR3 protein: CASSIGSDTEAFF. The CDR3 DNA sequence: TGTGCCAGTAGTATAGGCTCAGACACTGAAGCTTTCTTT.

V is TRBV2 and J is TRBJ2-7; perhaps TRBD2 as D (5 bases). The CDR3 runs 14 residues. V was cut by 7 bases and J by 2 bases, with 15 bases left in between. Germline-derived CDR1 and CDR2 are SNHLY and FYNNEI. In DNA, the CDR3 is TGTGCCAGCAATATCGGGGATATAACCTACGAGCAGTACTTC. It encodes CASNIGDITYEQYF.

In its sample, this clone was seen once. The chain joins TRBV19 to TRBJ2-6, with 8 bases lining up with TRBD1. V was pared by 6 bases and J by 0 bases, with 10 bases of the junction left unmatched. The CDR3 runs 18 residues. Germline CDR1 and CDR2: LNHDA and SQIVND (reference sequence). CDR3 protein: CASSLFQGALSGANVLTF. CDR3 coding DNA: TGTGCCAGTAGCCTATTTCAGGGGGCCCTCTCTGGGGCCAACGTCCTGACTTTC. Full variable domain (outside the CDR3, taken from reference TRBV19 and TRBJ2-6): DGGITQSPKYLFRKEGQNVTLSCEQNLNHDAMYWYRQDPGQGLRLIYYSQIVNDFQKGDIAEGYSVSREKKESFPLTVTSAQKNPTAFYLCASSLFQGALSGANVLTFGAGSRLTVL.

V gene TRBV24-1 combines with J gene TRBJ1-1, with TRBD1 identical over 7 bases. Trimming removed 5 bases from V and 3 bases from J; junction bases left unmatched: 8. There are 15 residues in the CDR3. Germline V gene data show CDR1 as KGHDR and CDR2 as SFDVKD. This chain's CDR3 is CATSGGTGVYTEAFF. The CDR3 bases are TGTGCCACCAGTGGAGGAACAGGGGTTTACACTGAAGCTTTCTTT.

V gene TRBV6-5 combines with J gene TRBJ1-1; 9 bases align to TRBD1. The CDR3 sequence is 13 residues long. With 8 bases clipped from V and 3 bases from J, the junction kept 4 bases outside the gene matches. Germline CDR1 and CDR2: MNHEY and SVGAGI. The CDR3 spells CASGTGWDTEAFF. The DNA for the CDR3 is TGTGCCAGCGGGACAGGGTGGGACACTGAAGCTTTCTTT.